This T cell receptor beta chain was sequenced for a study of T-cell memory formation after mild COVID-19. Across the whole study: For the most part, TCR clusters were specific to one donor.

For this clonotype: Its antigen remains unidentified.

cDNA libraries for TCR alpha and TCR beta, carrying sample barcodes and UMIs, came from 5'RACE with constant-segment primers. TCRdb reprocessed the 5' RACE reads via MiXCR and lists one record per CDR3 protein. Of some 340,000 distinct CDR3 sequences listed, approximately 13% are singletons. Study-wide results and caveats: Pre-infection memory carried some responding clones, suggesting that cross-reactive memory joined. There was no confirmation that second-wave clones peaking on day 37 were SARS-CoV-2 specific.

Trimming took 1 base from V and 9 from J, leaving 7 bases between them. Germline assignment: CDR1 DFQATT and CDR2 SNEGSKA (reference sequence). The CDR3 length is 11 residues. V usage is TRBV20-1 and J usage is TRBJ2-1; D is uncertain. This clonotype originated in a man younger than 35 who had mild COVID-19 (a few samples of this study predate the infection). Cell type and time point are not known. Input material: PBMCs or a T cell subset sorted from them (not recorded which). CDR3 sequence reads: CSARAEIEQFF. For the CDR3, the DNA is TGCAGTGCTAGAGCCGAGATTGAGCAGTTCTTC.